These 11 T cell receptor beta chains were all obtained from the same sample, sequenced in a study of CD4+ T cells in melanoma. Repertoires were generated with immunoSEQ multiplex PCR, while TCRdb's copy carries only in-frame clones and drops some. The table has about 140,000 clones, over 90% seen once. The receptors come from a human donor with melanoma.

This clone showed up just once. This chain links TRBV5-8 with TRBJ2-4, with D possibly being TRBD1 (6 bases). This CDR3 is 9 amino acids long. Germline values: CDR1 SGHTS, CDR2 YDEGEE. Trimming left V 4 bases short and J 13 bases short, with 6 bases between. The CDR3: CASSTGQYF. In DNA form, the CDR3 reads TGTGCCAGCAGCACAGGGCAGTACTTC.

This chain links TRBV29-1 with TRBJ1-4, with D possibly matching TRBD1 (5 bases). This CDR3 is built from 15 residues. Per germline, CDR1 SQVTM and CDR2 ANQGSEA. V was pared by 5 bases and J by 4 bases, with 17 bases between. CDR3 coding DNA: TGCAGCGTTTCTTCTTCGCAGGGCTATAATGAAAAACTGTTTTTT. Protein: CSVSSSQGYNEKLFF. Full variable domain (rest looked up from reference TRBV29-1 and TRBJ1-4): SAVISQKPSRDICQRGTSLTIQCQVDSQVTMMFWYRQQPGQSLTLIATANQGSEATYESGFVIDKFPISRPNLTFSTLTVSNMSPEDSSIYLCSVSSSQGYNEKLFFGSGTQLSVL.

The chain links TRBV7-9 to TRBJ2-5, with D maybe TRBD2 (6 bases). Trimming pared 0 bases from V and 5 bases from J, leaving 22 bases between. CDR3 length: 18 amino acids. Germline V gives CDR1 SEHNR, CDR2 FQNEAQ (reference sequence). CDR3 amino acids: CASSLAQGTGGQSETQYF. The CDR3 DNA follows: TGTGCCAGCAGCTTAGCGCAGGGAACCGGGGGTCAATCGGAGACCCAGTACTTC.

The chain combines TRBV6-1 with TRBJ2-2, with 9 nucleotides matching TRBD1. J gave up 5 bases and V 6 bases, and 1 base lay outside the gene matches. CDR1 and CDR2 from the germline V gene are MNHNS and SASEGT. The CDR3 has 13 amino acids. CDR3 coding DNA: TGTGCCAGCAGGACAGGGGGAACCGGGGAGCTGTTTTTT. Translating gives CASRTGGTGELFF.

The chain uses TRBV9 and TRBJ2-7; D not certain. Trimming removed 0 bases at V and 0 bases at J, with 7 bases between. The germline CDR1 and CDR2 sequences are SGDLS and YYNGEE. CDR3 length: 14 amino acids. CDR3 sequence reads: CASSVGPNSYEQYF. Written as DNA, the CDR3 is TGTGCCAGCAGCGTAGGGCCAAACTCCTACGAGCAGTACTTC.

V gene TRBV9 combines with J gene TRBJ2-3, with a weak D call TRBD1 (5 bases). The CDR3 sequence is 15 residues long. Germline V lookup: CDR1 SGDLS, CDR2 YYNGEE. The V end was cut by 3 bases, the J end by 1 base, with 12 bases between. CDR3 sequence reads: CASSARGMGTDTQYF. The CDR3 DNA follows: TGTGCCAGCAGCGCAAGGGGCATGGGCACAGATACGCAGTATTTT.

The CDR3 region is CASSQQGQNNSPLHF. For the CDR3, the DNA is TGCGCCAGCAGCCAACAGGGACAGAATAATTCACCCCTCCACTTT. This sequence joins TRBV4-1 and TRBJ1-6; TRBD1 matches at 7 bases. CDR1 is MGHRA, CDR2 YSYEKL, per germline. With V trimmed by 2 bases and J by 5 bases, 3 bases remained unmatched. The CDR3 is 15 residues long.

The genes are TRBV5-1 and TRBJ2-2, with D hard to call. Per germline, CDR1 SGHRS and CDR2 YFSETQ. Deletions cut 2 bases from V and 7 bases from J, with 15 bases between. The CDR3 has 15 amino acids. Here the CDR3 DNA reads TGCGCCAGCAGCTTCGGCCTAGAGGTCGGCGGGGAGCTGTTTTTT. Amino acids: CASSFGLEVGGELFF.

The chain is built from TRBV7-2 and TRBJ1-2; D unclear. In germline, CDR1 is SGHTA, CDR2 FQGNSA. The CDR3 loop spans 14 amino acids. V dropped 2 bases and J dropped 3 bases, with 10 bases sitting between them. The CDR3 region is CASSLRAKDYGYTF. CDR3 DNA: TGTGCCAGCAGCTTACGGGCCAAAGACTATGGCTACACCTTC. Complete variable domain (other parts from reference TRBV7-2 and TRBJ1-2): GAGVSQSPSNKVTEKGKDVELRCDPISGHTALYWYRQSLGQGLEFLIYFQGNSAPDKSGLPSDRFSAERTGGSVSTLTIQRTQQEDSAVYLCASSLRAKDYGYTFGSGTRLTVV.

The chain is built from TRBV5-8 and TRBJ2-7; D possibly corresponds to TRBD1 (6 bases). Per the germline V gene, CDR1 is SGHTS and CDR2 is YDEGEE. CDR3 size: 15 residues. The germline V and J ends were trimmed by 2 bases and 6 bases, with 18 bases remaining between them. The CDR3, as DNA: TGTGCCAGCAGCTTCCCTGACCGGCAGGGGACCGAGCAGTACTTC. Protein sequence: CASSFPDRQGTEQYF.

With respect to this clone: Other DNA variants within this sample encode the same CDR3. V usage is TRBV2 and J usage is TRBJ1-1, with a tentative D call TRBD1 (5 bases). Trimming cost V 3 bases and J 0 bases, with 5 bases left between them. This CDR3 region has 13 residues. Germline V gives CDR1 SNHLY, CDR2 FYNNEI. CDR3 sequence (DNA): TGTGCCAGCAGTGAGGGGGTGAACACTGAAGCTTTCTTT. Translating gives CASSEGVNTEAFF.